This TCR beta chain was captured in a study of cytomegalovirus exposure and HLA in healthy donors. About this clone itself: In the same sample, other DNA sequences code for this CDR3.

CDR1 and CDR2 from the germline V gene are SGDLS and YYNGEE. With 0 bases clipped from V and 0 bases from J, the junction kept 10 bases outside the gene matches. This CDR3 has 18 residues. The PCR used 60 Vbeta and 13 Jbeta primers. Sequenced by immunoSEQ multiplex PCR; TCRdb stores in-frame clones only, minus some. The data contain tens of thousands of clones, approximately 70% of them seen just once; the ten biggest clones take up approximately 19%. The sequenced sample was PBMCs. The sequence came from a woman in her sixties or seventies in good health and CMV-seropositive. The chain joins TRBV9 to TRBJ1-1; 8 nucleotides line up with TRBD1. The CDR3 region is CASSVDSDRVAMNTEAFF. Here the CDR3 DNA reads TGTGCCAGCAGCGTAGACTCGGACAGGGTGGCAATGAACACTGAAGCTTTCTTT.